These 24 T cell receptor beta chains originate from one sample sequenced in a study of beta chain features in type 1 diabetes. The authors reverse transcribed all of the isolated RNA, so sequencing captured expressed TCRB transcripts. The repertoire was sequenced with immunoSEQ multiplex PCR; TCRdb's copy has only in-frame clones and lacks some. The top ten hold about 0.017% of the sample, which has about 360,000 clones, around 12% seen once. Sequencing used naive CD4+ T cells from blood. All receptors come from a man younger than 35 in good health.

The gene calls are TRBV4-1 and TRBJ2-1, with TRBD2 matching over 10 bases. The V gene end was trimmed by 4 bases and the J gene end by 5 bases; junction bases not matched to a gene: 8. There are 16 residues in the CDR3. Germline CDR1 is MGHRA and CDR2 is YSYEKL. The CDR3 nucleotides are TGCGCCAGCAGCCCGACCGGACTAGCGGCCCACAATGAGCAGTTCTTC. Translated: CASSPTGLAAHNEQFF.

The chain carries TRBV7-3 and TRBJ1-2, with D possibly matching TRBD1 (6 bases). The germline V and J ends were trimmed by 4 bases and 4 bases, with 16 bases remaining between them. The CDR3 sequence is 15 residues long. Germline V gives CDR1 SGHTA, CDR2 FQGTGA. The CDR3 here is CASSSSPTGTYGYTF. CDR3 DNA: TGTGCCAGCAGCTCTTCCCCGACAGGAACCTATGGCTACACCTTC. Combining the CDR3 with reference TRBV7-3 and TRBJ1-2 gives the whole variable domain GAGVSQTPSNKVTEKGKYVELRCDPISGHTALYWYRQSLGQGPEFLIYFQGTGAADDSGLPNDRFFAVRPEGSVSTLKIQRTERGDSAVYLCASSSSPTGTYGYTFGSGTRLTVV.

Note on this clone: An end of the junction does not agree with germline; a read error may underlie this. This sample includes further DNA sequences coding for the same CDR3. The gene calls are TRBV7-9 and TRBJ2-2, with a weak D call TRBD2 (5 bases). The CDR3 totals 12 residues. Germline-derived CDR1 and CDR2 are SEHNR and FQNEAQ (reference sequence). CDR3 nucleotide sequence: TGTGCCAGCAGCCTAGCATCTGGGGAGCTGTTTTTT. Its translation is CASSLASGELFF.

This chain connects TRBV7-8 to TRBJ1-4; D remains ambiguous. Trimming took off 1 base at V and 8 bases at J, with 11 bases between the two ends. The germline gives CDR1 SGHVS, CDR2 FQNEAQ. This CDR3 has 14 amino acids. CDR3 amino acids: CASSLGGGIEKLFF. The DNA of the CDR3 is TGTGCCAGCAGCTTAGGGGGAGGCATCGAAAAACTGTTTTTT.

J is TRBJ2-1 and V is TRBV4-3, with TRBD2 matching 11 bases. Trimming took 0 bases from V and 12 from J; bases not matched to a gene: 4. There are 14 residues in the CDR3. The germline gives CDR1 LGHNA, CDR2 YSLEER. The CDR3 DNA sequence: TGCGCCAGCAGCCAAGATGTACTAGCGGGGGCGCAGTTCTTC. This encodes CASSQDVLAGAQFF.

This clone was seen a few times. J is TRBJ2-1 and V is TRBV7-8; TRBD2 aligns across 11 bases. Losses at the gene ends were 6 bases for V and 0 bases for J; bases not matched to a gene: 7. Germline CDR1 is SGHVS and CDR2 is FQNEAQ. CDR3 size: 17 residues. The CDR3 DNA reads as TGTGCCAGCAGTTTATTAGCGGGAGGGAGCTCCTACAATGAGCAGTTCTTC. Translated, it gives CASSLLAGGSSYNEQFF.

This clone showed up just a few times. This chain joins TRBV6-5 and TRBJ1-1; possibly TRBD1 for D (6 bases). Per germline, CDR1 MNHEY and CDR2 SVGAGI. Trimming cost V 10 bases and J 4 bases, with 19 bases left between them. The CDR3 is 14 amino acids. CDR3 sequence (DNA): TGTGCCACAGGGGAGTTACTCCCGGGCACTGAAGCTTTCTTT. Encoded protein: CATGELLPGTEAFF.

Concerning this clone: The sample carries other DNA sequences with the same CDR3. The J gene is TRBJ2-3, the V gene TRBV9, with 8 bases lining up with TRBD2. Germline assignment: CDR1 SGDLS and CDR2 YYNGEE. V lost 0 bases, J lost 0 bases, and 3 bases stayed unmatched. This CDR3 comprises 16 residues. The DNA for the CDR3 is TGTGCCAGCAGCGTAGGGGCTAGCGGGAGCACAGATACGCAGTATTTT. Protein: CASSVGASGSTDTQYF.

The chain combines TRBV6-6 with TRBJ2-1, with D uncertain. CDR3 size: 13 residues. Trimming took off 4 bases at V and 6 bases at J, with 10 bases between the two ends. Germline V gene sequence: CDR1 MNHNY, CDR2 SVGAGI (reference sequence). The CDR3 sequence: CASSFLAVNEQFF. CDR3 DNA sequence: TGTGCCAGCAGTTTTTTGGCGGTCAATGAGCAGTTCTTC.

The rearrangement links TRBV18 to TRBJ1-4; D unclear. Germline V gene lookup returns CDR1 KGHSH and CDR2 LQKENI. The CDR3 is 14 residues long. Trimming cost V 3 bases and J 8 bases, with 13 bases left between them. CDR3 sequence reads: CASSPGRDGEKLFF. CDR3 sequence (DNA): TGTGCCAGCTCACCCGGGCGGGATGGAGAAAAACTGTTTTTT.

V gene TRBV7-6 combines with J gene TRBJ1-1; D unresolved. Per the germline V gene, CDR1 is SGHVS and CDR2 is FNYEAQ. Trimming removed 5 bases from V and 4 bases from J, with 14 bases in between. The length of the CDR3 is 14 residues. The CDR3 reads CASSPARGGTEAFF. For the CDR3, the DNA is TGTGCCAGCAGCCCCGCTCGGGGTGGCACTGAAGCTTTCTTT. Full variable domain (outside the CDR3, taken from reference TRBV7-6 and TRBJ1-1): GAGVSQSPRYKVTKRGQDVALRCDPISGHVSLYWYRQALGQGPEFLTYFNYEAQQDKSGLPNDRFSAERPEGSISTLTIQRTEQRDSAMYRCASSPARGGTEAFFGQGTRLTVV.

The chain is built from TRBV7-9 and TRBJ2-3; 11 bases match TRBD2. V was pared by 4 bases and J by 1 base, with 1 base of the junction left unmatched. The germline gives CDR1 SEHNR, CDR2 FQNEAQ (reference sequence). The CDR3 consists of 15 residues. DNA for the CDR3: TGTGCCAGCAGCTGGGGACTAGCGGGCACAGATACGCAGTATTTT. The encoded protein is CASSWGLAGTDTQYF. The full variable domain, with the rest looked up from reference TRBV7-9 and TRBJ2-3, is DTGVSQNPRHKITKRGQNVTFRCDPISEHNRLYWYRQTLGQGPEFLTYFQNEAQLEKSRLLSDRFSAERPKGSFSTLEIQRTEQGDSAMYLCASSWGLAGTDTQYFGPGTRLTVL.

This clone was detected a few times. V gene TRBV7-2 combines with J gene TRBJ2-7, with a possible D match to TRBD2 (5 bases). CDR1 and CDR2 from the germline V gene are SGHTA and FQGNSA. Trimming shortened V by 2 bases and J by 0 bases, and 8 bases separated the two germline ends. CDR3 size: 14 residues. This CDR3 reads CASSLQRSSYEQYF. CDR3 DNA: TGTGCCAGCAGCTTACAGCGGAGCTCCTACGAGCAGTACTTC.

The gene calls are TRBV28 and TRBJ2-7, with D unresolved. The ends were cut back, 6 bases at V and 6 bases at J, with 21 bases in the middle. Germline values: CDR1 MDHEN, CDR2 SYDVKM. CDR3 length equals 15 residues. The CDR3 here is CASRVAGRVGGEQYF. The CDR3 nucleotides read TGTGCCAGCAGGGTGGCAGGTCGAGTCGGTGGCGAGCAGTACTTC.

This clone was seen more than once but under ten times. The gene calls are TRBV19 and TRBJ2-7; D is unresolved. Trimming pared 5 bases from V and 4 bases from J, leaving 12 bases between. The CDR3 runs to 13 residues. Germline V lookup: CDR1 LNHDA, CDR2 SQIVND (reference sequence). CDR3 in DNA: TGTGCCAGTAGTGCCGTTGGCTCTTACGAGCAGTACTTC. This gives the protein CASSAVGSYEQYF.

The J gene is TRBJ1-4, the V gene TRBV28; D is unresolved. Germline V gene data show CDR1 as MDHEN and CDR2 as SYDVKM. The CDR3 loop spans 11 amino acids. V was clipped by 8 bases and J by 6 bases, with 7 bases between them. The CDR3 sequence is CASLGDEKLFF. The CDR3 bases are TGTGCCAGCTTGGGAGATGAAAAACTGTTTTTT.

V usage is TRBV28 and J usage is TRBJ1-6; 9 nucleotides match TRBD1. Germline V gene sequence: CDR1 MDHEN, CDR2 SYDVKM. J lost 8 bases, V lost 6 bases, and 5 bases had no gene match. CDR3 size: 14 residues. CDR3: CASSPGQGDSPLHF. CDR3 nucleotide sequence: TGTGCCAGCAGCCCGGGACAGGGTGATTCACCCCTCCACTTT.

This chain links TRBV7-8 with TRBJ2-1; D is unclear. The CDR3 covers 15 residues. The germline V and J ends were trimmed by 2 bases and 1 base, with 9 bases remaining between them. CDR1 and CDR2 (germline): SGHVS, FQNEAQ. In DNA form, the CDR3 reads TGTGCCAGCAGCTTAATTCTCCAGTCCTACAATGAGCAGTTCTTC. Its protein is CASSLILQSYNEQFF.

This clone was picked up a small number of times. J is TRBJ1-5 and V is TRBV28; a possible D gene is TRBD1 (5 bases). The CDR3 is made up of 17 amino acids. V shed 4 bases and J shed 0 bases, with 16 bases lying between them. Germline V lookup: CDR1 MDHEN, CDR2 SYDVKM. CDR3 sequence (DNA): TGTGCCAGCAGTTCGTTGACAGTACCTTATAGCAATCAGCCCCAGCATTTT. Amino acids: CASSSLTVPYSNQPQHF.

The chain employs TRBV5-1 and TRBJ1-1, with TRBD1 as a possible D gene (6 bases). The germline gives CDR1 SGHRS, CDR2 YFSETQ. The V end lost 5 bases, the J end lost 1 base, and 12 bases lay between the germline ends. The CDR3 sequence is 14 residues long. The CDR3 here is CASREMTGNTEAFF. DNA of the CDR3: TGCGCCAGCAGGGAGATGACAGGGAACACTGAAGCTTTCTTT.

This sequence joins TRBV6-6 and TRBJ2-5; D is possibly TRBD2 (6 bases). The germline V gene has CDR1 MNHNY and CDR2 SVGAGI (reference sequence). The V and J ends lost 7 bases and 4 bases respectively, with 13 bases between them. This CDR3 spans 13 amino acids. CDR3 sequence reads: CASNPGRRETQYF. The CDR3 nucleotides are TGTGCCAGCAACCCTGGGAGGAGAGAGACCCAGTACTTC.

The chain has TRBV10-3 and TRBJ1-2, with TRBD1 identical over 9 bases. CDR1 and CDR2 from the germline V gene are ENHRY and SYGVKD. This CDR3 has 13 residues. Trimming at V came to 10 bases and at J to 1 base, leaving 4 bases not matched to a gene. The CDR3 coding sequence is TGTGCCAGCCGACAGGGGGATAACTATGGCTACACCTTC. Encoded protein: CASRQGDNYGYTF.

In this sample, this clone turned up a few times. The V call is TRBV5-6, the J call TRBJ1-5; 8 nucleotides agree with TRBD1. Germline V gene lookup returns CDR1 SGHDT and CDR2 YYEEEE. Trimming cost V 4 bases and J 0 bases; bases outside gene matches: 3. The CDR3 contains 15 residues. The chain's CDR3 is CASSKGTGSNQPQHF. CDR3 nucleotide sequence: TGTGCCAGCAGCAAAGGGACAGGTAGCAATCAGCCCCAGCATTTT.

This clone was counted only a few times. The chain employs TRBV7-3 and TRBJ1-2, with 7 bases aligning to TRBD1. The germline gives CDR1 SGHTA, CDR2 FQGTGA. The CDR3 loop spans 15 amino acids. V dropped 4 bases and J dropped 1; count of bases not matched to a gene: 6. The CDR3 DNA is TGTGCCAGCAGCTGGGGACAGCCGCTTAACTATGGCTACACCTTC. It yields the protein CASSWGQPLNYGYTF.